The clone carrying this T cell receptor beta chain was seen many times. Its antigen is unknown. The data derive from a study of early T cells in non-severe SARS-CoV-2 infection. Unique molecular identifiers were affixed to single, distinct cDNA molecules. TCRdb reprocessed the 5' RACE reads with MiXCR, giving one entry per CDR3 protein. Of 48,000 or so distinct CDR3 sequences in the sample, approximately 6% were seen once. Study-wide results and limits: Anti-spike CD8 responses were favored by VDJdb matching, which missed private and CD4 specificities.

This TCR was recovered from an adult who was a healthcare worker with PCR-confirmed SARS-CoV-2 infection or an uninfected control (not recorded which). The starting material was whole blood, obtained at baseline.

The CDR3 sequence is CASADSGRRNEQFF. CDR3 nucleotide sequence: TGTGCCAGCGCCGATAGCGGGAGGAGGAATGAGCAGTTCTTC. This chain links TRBV6-6 with TRBJ2-1, with 10 positions matching TRBD2. CDR3 size: 14 residues. CDR1 is MNHNY and CDR2 is SVGAGI in the germline V gene (reference sequence). The V and J ends lost 8 bases and 7 bases, in that order; junction bases with no gene match: 8.